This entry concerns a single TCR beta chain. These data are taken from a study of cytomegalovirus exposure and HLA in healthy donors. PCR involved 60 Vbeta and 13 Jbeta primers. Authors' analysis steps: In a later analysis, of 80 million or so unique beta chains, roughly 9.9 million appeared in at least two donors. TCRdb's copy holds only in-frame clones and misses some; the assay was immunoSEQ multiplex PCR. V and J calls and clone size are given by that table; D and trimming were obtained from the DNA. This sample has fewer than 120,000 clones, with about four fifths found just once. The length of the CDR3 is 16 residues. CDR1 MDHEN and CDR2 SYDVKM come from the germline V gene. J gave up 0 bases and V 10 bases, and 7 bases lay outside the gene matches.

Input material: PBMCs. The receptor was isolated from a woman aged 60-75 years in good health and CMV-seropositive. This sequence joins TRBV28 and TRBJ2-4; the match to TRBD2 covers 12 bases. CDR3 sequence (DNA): TGTGCCATTCCCTCGGGACTAGCGGGAGCCAAAAACATTCAGTACTTC. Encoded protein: CAIPSGLAGAKNIQYF.